One T cell receptor beta chain is described in this entry. Here immunoSEQ multiplex PCR was the method, and the copy in TCRdb shows in-frame clones only, minus some. The sample has tens of thousands of clones; 93% are singletons. This sample was taken from a study of control samples from healthy donors and cancer patients. The V segment lost 1 base and the J segment 7 bases; nucleotides outside the gene matches: 7. In germline, CDR1 is LGHDT, CDR2 YNNKEL (reference sequence). The CDR3 totals 15 residues. This receptor was identified in a woman aged 40 to 50 with lung cancer. The chain employs TRBV3-1 (or the pseudogene TRBV3-2) and TRBJ1-3; 7 bases match TRBD1. The sequenced material came from PBMCs. CDR3 protein: CASSQGTGAGNTIYF. DNA of the CDR3: TGTGCCAGCAGCCAAGGAACAGGGGCGGGGAACACCATATATTTT.